Listed below are T cell receptor beta chains from one sample, sequenced in a study of T cell responses to AZD1222 COVID-19 vaccine. The method was immunoSEQ multiplex PCR; TCRdb's version includes in-frame clones alone and lacks a portion of them. The sample consists of 78,000 or so clones, 88% of them appearing once. Source: peripheral blood, taken on day 0 of AZD1222 vaccination. The receptors were sampled from an adult in good health. CDR3s include the opening cysteine and the closing phenylalanine or tryptophan. The D gene is left open where the match is weak. Only some rows state a clone size, as once, few, many or a class for expanded clones.

>once|TRBJ2-3|TRBV5-1|TRBD2
TGCGCCAGCAGCTTGGGACTAGCGGGAGGGCCCGTAGATACGCAGTATTTT
CASSLGLAGGPVDTQYF
>NA|TRBJ2-7|TRBV4-2|TRBD2
TGTGCCAGCAGTGGACTAGCGGGGACTTCCTACGAGCAGTACTTC
CASSGLAGTSYEQYF
>NA|TRBJ1-2|TRBV21-1|NA
TGTGCCAGCAGCAAAGGTGGCCCAGAGAACTATGGCTACACCTTC
CASSKGGPENYGYTF
>NA|TRBJ2-3|TRBV4-2|TRBD2
TGTGCCAGCAGCCAAGATAGAGCGGTAGCGGGAGCCTCTAGCACAGATACGCAGTATTTT
CASSQDRAVAGASSTDTQYF
>NA|TRBJ2-2|TRBV27|TRBD2
TGTGCCAGCAGTTCAACCGCCTCCGGGACTAGCGGGAGTACCGGGGAGCTGTTTTTT
CASSSTASGTSGSTGELFF
>NA|TRBJ1-6|TRBV11-2|NA
TGTGCCAGCAGCTTAGGGGGGAACCCCTATAATTCACCCCTCCACTTT
CASSLGGNPYNSPLHF
>NA|TRBJ2-5|TRBV4-2|TRBD2
TGTGCCAGCAGCCAGACGGGGACTAGCGGGGTCTCTGAGACCCAGTACTTC
CASSQTGTSGVSETQYF
>few|TRBJ2-1|TRBV27|TRBD2
TGTGCCAGCAGTACTAGCGGGGGGGGCGTCTATGAGCAGTTCTTC
CASSTSGGGVYEQFF
>NA|TRBJ2-5|TRBV9|NA
TGTGCCAGCAGCGTAGGGGGGAGTCGGGATATCCAAGAGACCCAGTACTTC
CASSVGGSRDIQETQYF
>NA|TRBJ1-4|TRBV6-2/TRBV6-3|NA
TGTGCCAGCAGCCGCTCCACAGGAAGTGGTACCGAAAAACTGTTTTTT
CASSRSTGSGTEKLFF
>few|TRBJ1-6|TRBV5-1|NA
TGCGCCAGCAGCTTGGACGGCTATAATTCACCCCTCCACTTT
CASSLDGYNSPLHF
>NA|TRBJ2-7|TRBV7-3|NA
TGTGCCAGCAGCTTAGCCCCGACCGCGAGAGAAGGCGAGCAGTACTTC
CASSLAPTAREGEQYF
>NA|TRBJ1-5|TRBV27|NA
TGTGCCAGCGGCCTGGGTAGCAATCAGCCCCAGCATTTT
CASGLGSNQPQHF
>NA|TRBJ1-5|TRBV5-1|NA
TGCGCCAGCAGCTCTGCCCCGGGGGCGGATCAGCCCCAGCATTTT
CASSSAPGADQPQHF
>NA|TRBJ2-3|TRBV6-5|TRBD1
TGTGCCAGCAGTCGACAGGGGAGCACAGATACGCAGTATTTT
CASSRQGSTDTQYF
>few|TRBJ1-1|TRBV3-1/TRBV3-2|NA
TGTGCCAGCAGCCAAGATATTCAGGGAGGGACTGAAGCTTTCTTT
CASSQDIQGGTEAFF
>NA|TRBJ2-7|TRBV6-5|NA
TGTGCCAGCAGAGTCACAGGGTACTACGAGCAGTACTTC
CASRVTGYYEQYF
>NA|TRBJ1-2|TRBV5-1|NA
TGCGCCAGCAGCTTGAAATCACGAGAAAATAGGGGTGGCTACACCTTC
CASSLKSRENRGGYTF
>NA|TRBJ1-2|TRBV5-6|NA
TGTGCCAGCAGCCTAACGGGACGCTTCTATGGCTACACCTTC
CASSLTGRFYGYTF
>NA|TRBJ1-6|TRBV9|NA
TGTGCCAGCAGCGTAGCCGGGCAAGGGTCACCCCTCCACTTT
CASSVAGQGSPLHF
>NA|TRBJ1-5|TRBV30|NA
TGTGCCTGGAGTCCAGGGATGGATCAGCCCCAGCATTTT
CAWSPGMDQPQHF
>NA|TRBJ1-5|TRBV27|TRBD1
TGTGCCAGCAGTTTATACGGGACAGCAAATCAGCCCCAGCATTTT
CASSLYGTANQPQHF
>NA|TRBJ1-1|TRBV28|TRBD1
TGTGCCAGCAGCCCCCCGGGACAGGGTGGTACTGAAGCTTTCTTT
CASSPPGQGGTEAFF
>medium-sized|TRBJ2-1|TRBV7-9|TRBD2
TGTGCCAGCAGCTCCAGCGGGGGGGCCAAGGCCGATGAGCAGTTCTTC
CASSSSGGAKADEQFF
>NA|TRBJ2-1|TRBV5-1|NA
TGCGCCAGCAGCCCTTGGGGGGCGAGCTCTAATGAGCAGTTCTTC
CASSPWGASSNEQFF
>NA|TRBJ1-2|TRBV19|NA
TGTGCCAGTAGTGGCAGAAGGAACTATGGCTACACCTTC
CASSGRRNYGYTF
>NA|TRBJ1-1|TRBV7-3|NA
TGTGCCAGCAGGGTCAACGGGAACACTGAAGCTTTCTTT
CASRVNGNTEAFF
>NA|TRBJ2-5|TRBV7-9|NA
TGTGCCAGCAGCTCACAGGGCCCCCCAGGAGAGACCCAGTACTTC
CASSSQGPPGETQYF
>NA|TRBJ1-2|TRBV3-1/TRBV3-2|NA
TGTGCCAGCAGCCAAGACTCCACGGGGGGCGCGGAGGGCTACACCTTC
CASSQDSTGGAEGYTF
>NA|TRBJ2-5|TRBV4-1|NA
TGCGCCAGCAGCCAAGGCGGCATGGAGGGGCGAGAGACCCAGTACTTC
CASSQGGMEGRETQYF
>NA|TRBJ1-5|TRBV4-2|TRBD1
TGTGCCAGCAGCCAAGGGGAGGGGGCACAGCCCCAGCATTTT
CASSQGEGAQPQHF
>NA|TRBJ2-3|TRBV4-1|TRBD2
TGCGCCAGCAGCCACCCGAAAGGGGAGACTAGCGGAGGAGATAGAGCGTCAGATACGCAGTATTTT
CASSHPKGETSGGDRASDTQYF
>NA|TRBJ2-5|TRBV6-5|NA
TGTGCCAGCATGGCCCGGGGAGCAGAGACCCAGTACTTC
CASMARGAETQYF
>NA|TRBJ2-1|TRBV5-1|TRBD2
TGCGCCAGCAGCTTGGAAGGGAGGGCCCACAATGAGCAGTTCTTC
CASSLEGRAHNEQFF
>once|TRBJ2-2|TRBV7-9|NA
TGTGCCAGCAGCACCAGCCCCCCCTCGGGGGCCTCCGGGGAGCTGTTTTTT
CASSTSPPSGASGELFF
>few|TRBJ1-2|TRBV3-1/TRBV3-2|NA
TGTGCCAGCAGCCAAGACTTGGGGAGGAATAGGTATGGCTACACCTTC
CASSQDLGRNRYGYTF
>NA|TRBJ2-7|TRBV28|NA
TGTGCCAGCAGTAGGGCCTCGGGGGCCTCCTACGAGCAGTACTTC
CASSRASGASYEQYF
>NA|TRBJ2-7|TRBV5-1|TRBD1
TGCGCCAGCAGCTGGGACAGCTACGAGCAGTACTTC
CASSWDSYEQYF
>NA|TRBJ2-7|TRBV30|NA
TGTGCCTGGAGGCGGACAGTCTACGAGCAGTACTTC
CAWRRTVYEQYF